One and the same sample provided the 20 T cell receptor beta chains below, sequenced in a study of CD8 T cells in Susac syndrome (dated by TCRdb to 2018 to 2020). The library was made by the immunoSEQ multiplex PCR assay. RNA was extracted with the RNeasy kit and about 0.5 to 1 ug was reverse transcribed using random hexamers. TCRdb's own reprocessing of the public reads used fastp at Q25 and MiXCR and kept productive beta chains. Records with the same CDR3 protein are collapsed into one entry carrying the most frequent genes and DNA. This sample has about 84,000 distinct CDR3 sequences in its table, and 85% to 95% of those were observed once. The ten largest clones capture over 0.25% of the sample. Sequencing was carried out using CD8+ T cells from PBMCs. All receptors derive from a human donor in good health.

CDR3 nucleotide sequence: TGCAGCGTTGAAGCGGCTGGGAGAACCCTCCTAGCTAACTATGGCTACACCTTC. The encoded protein is CSVEAAGRTLLANYGYTF. The chain links TRBV29-1 to TRBJ1-2, with D unresolved. CDR1 is SQVTM, CDR2 ANQGSEA, per germline. The CDR3 has 18 residues. V was pared by 1 base and J by 0 bases, with 21 bases between.

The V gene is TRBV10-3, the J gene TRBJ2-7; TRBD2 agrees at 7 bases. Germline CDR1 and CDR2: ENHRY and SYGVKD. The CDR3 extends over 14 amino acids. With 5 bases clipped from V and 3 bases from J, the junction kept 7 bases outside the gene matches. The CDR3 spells CAISLREYYYEQYF. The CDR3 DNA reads TGTGCCATCAGTTTGCGGGAGTATTACTACGAGCAGTACTTC.

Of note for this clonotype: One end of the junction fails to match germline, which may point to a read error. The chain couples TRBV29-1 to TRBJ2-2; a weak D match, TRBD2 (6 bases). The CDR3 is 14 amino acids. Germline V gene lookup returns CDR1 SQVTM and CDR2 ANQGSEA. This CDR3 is CSVLGGSGTGELFF. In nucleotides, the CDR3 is TGCAGCGTTCTCGGGGGTAGTGGCACCGGGGAGCTTTTTTTT.

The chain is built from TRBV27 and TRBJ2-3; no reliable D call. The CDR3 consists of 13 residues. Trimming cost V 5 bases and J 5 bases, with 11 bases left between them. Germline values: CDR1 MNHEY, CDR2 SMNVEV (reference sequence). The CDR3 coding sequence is TGTGCCAGCAGTCAAGAACAGCAAGATACGCAGTATTTT. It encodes CASSQEQQDTQYF.

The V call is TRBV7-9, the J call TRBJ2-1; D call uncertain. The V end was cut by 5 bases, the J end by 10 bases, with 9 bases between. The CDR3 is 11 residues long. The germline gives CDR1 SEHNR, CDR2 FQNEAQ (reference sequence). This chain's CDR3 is CASSAGPEQFF. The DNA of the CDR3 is TGTGCCAGCAGCGCCGGCCCAGAGCAGTTCTTC. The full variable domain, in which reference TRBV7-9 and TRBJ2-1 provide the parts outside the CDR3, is DTGVSQNPRHKITKRGQNVTFRCDPISEHNRLYWYRQTLGQGPEFLTYFQNEAQLEKSRLLSDRFSAERPKGSFSTLEIQRTEQGDSAMYLCASSAGPEQFFGPGTRLTVL.

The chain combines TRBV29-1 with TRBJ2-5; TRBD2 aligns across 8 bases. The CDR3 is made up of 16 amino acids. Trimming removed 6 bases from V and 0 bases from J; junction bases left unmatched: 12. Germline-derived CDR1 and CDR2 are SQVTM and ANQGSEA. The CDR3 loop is CSVVFVVAGNQETQYF. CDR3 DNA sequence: TGCAGCGTCGTATTTGTGGTAGCGGGGAACCAAGAGACCCAGTACTTC.

CDR3 sequence reads: CASSFTPGDTEAFF. CDR3 DNA sequence: TGTGCCAGCAGCTTTACCCCGGGGGACACTGAAGCTTTCTTT. This chain connects TRBV7-9 to TRBJ1-1, with a weak D call TRBD1 (5 bases). CDR1 and CDR2 from the germline V gene are SEHNR and FQNEAQ (reference sequence). The CDR3 has 14 residues. Between the trimmed V and J ends, which lost 3 bases and 3 bases, there was a span of 11 bases.

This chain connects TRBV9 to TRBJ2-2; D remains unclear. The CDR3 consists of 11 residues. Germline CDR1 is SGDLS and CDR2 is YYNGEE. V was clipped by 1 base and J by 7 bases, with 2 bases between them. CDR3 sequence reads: CASSVNGELFF. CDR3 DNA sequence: TGTGCCAGCAGCGTAAACGGGGAGCTGTTTTTT.

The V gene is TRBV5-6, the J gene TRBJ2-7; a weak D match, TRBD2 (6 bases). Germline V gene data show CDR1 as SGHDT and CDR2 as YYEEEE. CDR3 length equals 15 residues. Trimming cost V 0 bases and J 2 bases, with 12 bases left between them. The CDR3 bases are TGTGCCAGCAGCTTGGTGGGGCGGGGAGCCTACGAGCAGTACTTC. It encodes CASSLVGRGAYEQYF.

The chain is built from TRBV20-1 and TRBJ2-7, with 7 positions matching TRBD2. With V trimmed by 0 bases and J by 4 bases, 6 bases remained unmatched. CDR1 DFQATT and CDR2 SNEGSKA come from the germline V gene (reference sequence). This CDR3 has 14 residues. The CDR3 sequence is CSARDILADYEQYF. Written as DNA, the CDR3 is TGCAGTGCTAGAGATATTCTAGCGGATTACGAGCAGTACTTC.

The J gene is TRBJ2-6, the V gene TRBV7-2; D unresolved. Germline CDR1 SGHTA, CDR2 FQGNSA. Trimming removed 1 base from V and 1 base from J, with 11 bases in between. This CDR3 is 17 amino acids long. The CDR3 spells CASSLEGFFSGANVLTF. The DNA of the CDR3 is TGTGCCAGCAGCTTAGAAGGGTTCTTTTCTGGGGCCAACGTCCTGACTTTC.

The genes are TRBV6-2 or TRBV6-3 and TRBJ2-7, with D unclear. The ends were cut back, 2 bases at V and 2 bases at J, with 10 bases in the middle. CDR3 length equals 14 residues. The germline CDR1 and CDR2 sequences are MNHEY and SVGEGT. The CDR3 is CASSYDRRTYEQYF. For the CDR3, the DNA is TGTGCCAGCAGTTACGATCGGCGCACCTACGAGCAGTACTTC.

DNA for the CDR3: TGTGCCAGTACCACGGACAAGAACACTGAAGCTTTCTTT. Residues: CASTTDKNTEAFF. The chain employs TRBV19 and TRBJ1-1; tentative D call: TRBD1 (5 bases). Germline V gives CDR1 LNHDA, CDR2 SQIVND (reference sequence). The CDR3 spans 13 residues. V was pared by 7 bases and J by 1 base, with 10 bases between.

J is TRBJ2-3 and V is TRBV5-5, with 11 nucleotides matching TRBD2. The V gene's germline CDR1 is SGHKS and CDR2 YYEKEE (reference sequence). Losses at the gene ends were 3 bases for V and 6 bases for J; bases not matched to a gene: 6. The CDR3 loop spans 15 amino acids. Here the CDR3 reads CASSSGLAGSDTQYF. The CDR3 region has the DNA TGTGCCAGCAGCTCCGGACTAGCGGGTTCCGATACGCAGTATTTT.

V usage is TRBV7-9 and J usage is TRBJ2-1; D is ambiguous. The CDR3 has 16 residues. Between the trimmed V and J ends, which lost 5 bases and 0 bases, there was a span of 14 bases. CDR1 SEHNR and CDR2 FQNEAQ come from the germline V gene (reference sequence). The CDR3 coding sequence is TGTGCCAGCAGCCCCCCCTCTACGAGCTCCTACAATGAGCAGTTCTTC. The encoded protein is CASSPPSTSSYNEQFF.

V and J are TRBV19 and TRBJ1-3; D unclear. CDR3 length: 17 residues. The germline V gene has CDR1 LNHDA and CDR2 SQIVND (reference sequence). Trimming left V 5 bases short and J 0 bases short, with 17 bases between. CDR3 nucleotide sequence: TGTGCCAGTAGTGGGGAGGGTCTTACGTTCTCTGGAAACACCATATATTTT. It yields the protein CASSGEGLTFSGNTIYF.

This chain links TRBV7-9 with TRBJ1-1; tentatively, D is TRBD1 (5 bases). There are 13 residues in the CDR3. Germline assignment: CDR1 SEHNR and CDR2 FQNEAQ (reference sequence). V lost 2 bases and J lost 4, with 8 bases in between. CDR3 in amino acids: CASSLRGPTEAFF. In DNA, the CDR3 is TGTGCCAGCAGCTTAAGGGGTCCCACTGAAGCTTTCTTT.

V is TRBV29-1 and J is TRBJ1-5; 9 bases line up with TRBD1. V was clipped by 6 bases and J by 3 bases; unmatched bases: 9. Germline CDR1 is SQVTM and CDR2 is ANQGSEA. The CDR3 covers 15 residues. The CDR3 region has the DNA TGCAGCGTCAGCCCCGGGACAGGGTTCAATCAGCCCCAGCATTTT. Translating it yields CSVSPGTGFNQPQHF.

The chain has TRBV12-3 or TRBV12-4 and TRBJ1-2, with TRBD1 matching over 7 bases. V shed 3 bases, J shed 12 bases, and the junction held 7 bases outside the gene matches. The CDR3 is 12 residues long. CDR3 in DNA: TGTGCCAGCAGTTTCGGACAGGCTGATGACACCTTC. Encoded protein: CASSFGQADDTF.

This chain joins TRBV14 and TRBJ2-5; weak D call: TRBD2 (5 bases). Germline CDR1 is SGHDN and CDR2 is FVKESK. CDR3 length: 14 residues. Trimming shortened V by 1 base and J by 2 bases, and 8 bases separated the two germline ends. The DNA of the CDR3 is TGTGCCAGCAGCCAAGCCGGGATTCAAGAGACCCAGTACTTC. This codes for CASSQAGIQETQYF.